This TCR beta chain was captured in a study of beta chain features in type 1 diabetes. At the level of the study: Examination covered around 110 million sorted cells spanning all samples. Study-wide results and caveats: Shortening that was moderate but significant affected the TCRB CDR3s of Type 1 diabetes patients in all four CD4+ subsets. In these data, an HLA type influence on TCRB rearrangement remained unresolved. Sequencing used cDNA, and cells with high TCR expression could therefore be over-represented.

Each sorted population was over 95% pure. Germline V CDR1 and CDR2: SGHVS, FNYEAQ. This CDR3 has 15 residues. Unmatched junction bases numbered 8, after V lost 4 bases and J lost 3 bases. Every bit of the isolated RNA underwent reverse transcription, so sequencing read expressed TCRB transcripts. Repertoires were generated with immunoSEQ multiplex PCR, while TCRdb's copy carries only in-frame clones and drops some. The sample carries approximately 260,000 clones, roughly 24% recorded once. Worth noting for this clone: Its target is not known.

Specimen: naive CD4+ T cells from blood. This TCR derives from a woman aged 25 to 39 with type 1 diabetes. The chain uses TRBV7-6 and TRBJ2-7, with TRBD1 identical over 8 bases. The CDR3 DNA reads as TGTGCCAGCAGCTCCCCAGGGGGCCGGATCTACGAGCAGTACTTC. This gives the protein CASSSPGGRIYEQYF.